The 4 T cell receptor beta chains below all came from one sample that was sequenced in a study of technical replicates of blood from four donors. The table came from immunoSEQ multiplex PCR; TCRdb's copy has only in-frame clones and leaves some out. The sample lists just under 85,000 clones; more than 80% were seen once. Material for sequencing was T cells isolated from PBMCs. Every receptor here comes from a human donor in good health.

The chain combines TRBV6-5 with TRBJ2-5; 11 bases line up with TRBD1. The ends lost 7 bases at V and 4 bases at J; junction bases unmatched: 2. Germline V gene sequence: CDR1 MNHEY, CDR2 SVGAGI. The CDR3 has 13 amino acids. The CDR3 sequence is CASTGTGGETQYF. CDR3 nucleotide sequence: TGTGCCAGCACCGGGACAGGGGGAGAGACCCAGTACTTC.

The V gene is TRBV4-1, the J gene TRBJ1-3, with a weak D call TRBD1 (5 bases). CDR3 size: 14 residues. Trimming shortened V by 9 bases and J by 0 bases, and 12 bases separated the two germline ends. CDR1 is MGHRA and CDR2 is YSYEKL in the germline V gene. CDR3 coding DNA: TGCGCCAGTACCCAGGGTCGCTCTGGAAACACCATATATTTT. Encoded protein: CASTQGRSGNTIYF.

This clone showed up just a few times. This rearrangement joins TRBV2 to TRBJ1-1; 7 bases are shared with TRBD1. Germline V gene lookup returns CDR1 SNHLY and CDR2 FYNNEI. V dropped 5 bases and J dropped 8; count of bases not matched to a gene: 5. The CDR3 runs to 12 residues. This CDR3 reads CASSWDRGEAFF. DNA of the CDR3: TGTGCCAGCAGTTGGGACAGAGGCGAAGCTTTCTTT.

The chain carries TRBV29-1 and TRBJ1-2; 7 nucleotides match TRBD1. J was trimmed by 7 bases and V by 4 bases; bases with no gene match: 3. The V gene's germline CDR1 is SQVTM and CDR2 ANQGSEA. The CDR3 has 11 residues. The CDR3 DNA is TGCAGCGTTGTTACAGGGGCTGGCTACACCTTC. This encodes CSVVTGAGYTF.